The 30 T cell receptor beta chains reported below all come from one sample, sequenced in a study of graft-versus-host responses after intestinal transplantation. Libraries were prepared by immunoSEQ multiplex PCR; TCRdb keeps only in-frame clonotypes and omits some of them. The repertoire holds approximately 9,800 clones, with approximately 31% as singletons. The source was alloreactive CD4+ T cells from a mixed lymphocyte reaction culture, collected before transplantation. Subset given: CFSE-low proliferating T cells sorted from roughly six-day pre-transplant mixed lymphocyte reaction (GvH or HvG direction). Source of these receptors: a human patient who was an organ donor for intestinal transplantation.

There are a few counts of this clone. The chain uses TRBV18 and TRBJ1-5; the D is unclear. Trimming removed 2 bases at V and 4 bases at J, with 15 bases between. There are 16 residues in the CDR3. CDR1 and CDR2 from the germline V gene are KGHSH and LQKENI. The CDR3: CASSPSFQDGNQPQHF. CDR3 DNA: TGTGCCAGCTCACCATCCTTCCAAGATGGTAATCAGCCCCAGCATTTT.

The chain employs TRBV9 and TRBJ1-2; TRBD1 might be the D (5 bases). Trimming cost V 5 bases and J 4 bases, with 15 bases left between them. The CDR3 is 14 amino acids. Germline lookup yields CDR1 SGDLS and CDR2 YYNGEE. The CDR3 protein is CASSPDGTPYGYTF. Here the CDR3 DNA reads TGTGCCAGCAGTCCTGACGGGACGCCCTATGGCTACACCTTC.

This clone came up a few times. This chain connects TRBV7-9 to TRBJ2-6; D uncertain. The ends were cut back, 3 bases at V and 2 bases at J, with 8 bases in the middle. Germline CDR1 and CDR2: SEHNR and FQNEAQ (reference sequence). The CDR3 is 15 residues long. The CDR3 DNA sequence: TGTGCCAGCAGCTTGTACTTTGCTGGGGCCAACGTCCTGACTTTC. Protein product: CASSLYFAGANVLTF.

This clone is medium-sized. V usage is TRBV2 and J usage is TRBJ1-1; D unresolved. Looked up from germline, CDR1 is SNHLY and CDR2 is FYNNEI. The CDR3 spans 13 residues. V lost 4 bases to trimming and J lost 1 base, with 7 bases between them. The CDR3 bases are TGTGCCAGCAGTGGGAATTGGAACACTGAAGCTTTCTTT. Its translation: CASSGNWNTEAFF.

The rearrangement joins TRBV28 to TRBJ1-1; maybe TRBD1 (5 bases). From germline, CDR1 is MDHEN and CDR2 SYDVKM. The CDR3 covers 12 residues. V lost 2 bases and J 4 bases, leaving 5 bases between the germline ends. This CDR3 reads CASSLQGTEAFF. The CDR3 DNA is TGTGCCAGCAGTTTACAGGGCACTGAAGCTTTCTTT.

J is TRBJ1-2 and V is TRBV4-2, with unresolved D. CDR3 length: 13 amino acids. CDR1 is LGHNA, CDR2 YNFKEQ, per germline. V was pared by 5 bases and J by 0 bases, with 7 bases between. The CDR3 DNA reads TGTGCCAGCAGCTTCGACACTAACTATGGCTACACCTTC. This codes for CASSFDTNYGYTF.

This clone is medium-sized (0.01 to 0.1%). J is TRBJ2-3 and V is TRBV11-3; 9 bases map to TRBD2. CDR3 size: 15 residues. Germline assignment: CDR1 SGHNT and CDR2 YENEEA. Losses at the gene ends were 3 bases for V and 3 bases for J; bases not matched to a gene: 4. The CDR3 spells CASSFGGGATDTQYF. As DNA, the CDR3 is TGTGCCAGCAGCTTCGGCGGGGGGGCTACAGATACGCAGTATTTT.

The V gene is TRBV5-1, the J gene TRBJ2-5, with 12 bases fitting TRBD2. The CDR3 contains 17 residues. V shed 4 bases, J shed 5 bases, and the junction held 12 bases outside the gene matches. Germline V gives CDR1 SGHRS, CDR2 YFSETQ. Written as DNA, the CDR3 is TGCGCCAGCAGCACCTTCGCCCTAGCGGGGGGGCCGGAGACCCAGTACTTC. Encoded protein: CASSTFALAGGPETQYF.

This clone was seen only a few times. This may stem from a read error, because a much larger clone lies one nucleotide away. The rearrangement joins TRBV5-5 to TRBJ1-2; D remains ambiguous. The CDR3 loop spans 12 amino acids. The germline V gene has CDR1 SGHKS and CDR2 YYEKEE (reference sequence). Trimming cost V 0 bases and J 4 bases, with 4 bases left between them. This CDR3 reads CASSLGAYGYTF. For the CDR3, the DNA is TGTGCCAGCAGCTTGGGGGCCTATGGCTACACCTTC.

This clone counts as medium-sized. The V and J genes are TRBV30 and TRBJ1-3, with D maybe TRBD1 (5 bases). V lost 0 bases, J lost 0 bases, and 6 bases lay in between. There are 14 residues in the CDR3. The V gene's germline CDR1 is GTSNPN and CDR2 SVGIG (reference sequence). The DNA for the CDR3 is TGTGCCTGGAGTGTAGGACACTCTGGAAACACCATATATTTT. Amino acids: CAWSVGHSGNTIYF.

This clone was observed a few times. This sequence joins TRBV20-1 and TRBJ2-7; either TRBD1 or TRBD2 may supply D (5 bases each). The CDR3 totals 11 residues. Germline CDR1 is DFQATT and CDR2 is SNEGSKA (reference sequence). Trimming pared 5 bases from V and 2 bases from J, leaving 7 bases between. CDR3 DNA: TGCAGTGCTTCGGGGCCCTACGAGCAGTACTTC. Translating it yields CSASGPYEQYF.

This chain joins TRBV6-1 and TRBJ2-7; 7 nucleotides align to TRBD1. The germline V gene has CDR1 MNHNS and CDR2 SASEGT. There are 14 residues in the CDR3. Losses at the gene ends were 5 bases for V and 2 bases for J; bases not matched to a gene: 6. The DNA of the CDR3 is TGTGCCAGCAGTCGACAGGGTGGCGCCTACGAGCAGTACTTC. As protein: CASSRQGGAYEQYF.

The chain recombines TRBV11-2 with TRBJ2-1; D is undetermined. This CDR3 comprises 15 residues. V shed 2 bases and J shed 4 bases, with 12 bases lying between them. Germline V CDR1 and CDR2: SGHAT, FQNNGV. The CDR3 here is CASSLSSKTYNEQFF. CDR3 coding DNA: TGTGCCAGCAGCTTATCGTCCAAGACTTACAATGAGCAGTTCTTC.

V gene TRBV6-6 combines with J gene TRBJ1-6; D is uncertain. The V gene's germline CDR1 is MNHNY and CDR2 SVGAGI (reference sequence). The CDR3 length is 15 residues. Trimming shortened V by 4 bases and J by 0 bases, and 7 bases separated the two germline ends. CDR3 protein: CASSWPRSYNSPLHF. CDR3 bases: TGTGCCAGCAGTTGGCCCCGCTCCTATAATTCACCCCTCCACTTT.

The CDR3 coding sequence is TGCAGCGTTGACAGGGGCACAGATACGCAGTATTTT. This encodes CSVDRGTDTQYF. The chain is built from TRBV29-1 and TRBJ2-3; a possible D gene is TRBD1 (5 bases). V dropped 3 bases and J dropped 1 base, with 5 bases sitting between them. Germline loops: CDR1 SQVTM, CDR2 ANQGSEA. The CDR3 spans 12 residues.

The chain combines TRBV5-6 with TRBJ1-1; unclear D gene. The germline V gene encodes CDR1 SGHDT and CDR2 YYEEEE. The V end was cut by 3 bases, the J end by 8 bases, with 14 bases between. The CDR3 loop spans 13 amino acids. In DNA, the CDR3 is TGTGCCAGCAGCTCGAGTCTGAGTGGGGAAGCTTTCTTT. It specifies CASSSSLSGEAFF.

This clone is labeled medium-sized. CDR3 loop: CASSIRALDYGYTF. The CDR3 coding sequence is TGTGCCAGCAGTATCAGGGCCCTGGACTATGGCTACACCTTC. The V gene is TRBV5-4, the J gene TRBJ1-2; D might be TRBD1 (5 bases). Germline V CDR1 and CDR2: SGHNT, YYREEE (reference sequence). This CDR3 has 14 residues. V lost 5 bases and J 3 bases, leaving 14 bases between the germline ends.

This clone was seen a few times. This chain links TRBV6-6 with TRBJ2-7, with D possibly TRBD2 on 7 matching bases. V lost 6 bases, J lost 6 bases, and 9 bases lay in between. Looked up from germline, CDR1 is MNHNY and CDR2 is SVGAGI (reference sequence). The CDR3 is 11 residues long. In DNA form, the CDR3 reads TGTGCCAGCAGGGCGGGGGCCGAGCAGTACTTC. Translation: CASRAGAEQYF.

Relative to its sample, this clone is medium-sized. CDR3 sequence reads: CASRPRDVDNSPLHF. CDR3 nucleotide sequence: TGTGCCAGCAGGCCGCGGGACGTCGATAATTCACCCCTCCACTTT. The chain recombines TRBV28 with TRBJ1-6; D perhaps matches TRBD1 (5 bases). This CDR3 is built from 15 residues. Trimming removed 6 bases at V and 5 bases at J, with 14 bases between. CDR1 is MDHEN, CDR2 SYDVKM, per germline.

Only a few counts were recorded for this clone. The chain carries TRBV7-3 and TRBJ1-2; 9 bases match TRBD1. Looked up from germline, CDR1 is SGHTA and CDR2 is FQGTGA. V gave up 4 bases and J gave up 6 bases; unmatched junction bases: 9. CDR3 length: 15 amino acids. The CDR3 spells CASSSQTGGTNGYTF. For the CDR3, the DNA is TGTGCCAGCAGCTCCCAGACAGGGGGAACTAATGGCTACACCTTC.

This clone was found a few times. The CDR3 DNA reads as TGTGCCATCAGTGAGTCGGAGGGGGCAACTAATGAAAAACTGTTTTTT. Residues: CAISESEGATNEKLFF. V gene TRBV10-3 combines with J gene TRBJ1-4, with TRBD1 as a possible D gene (6 bases). This CDR3 contains 16 residues. Looked up from germline, CDR1 is ENHRY and CDR2 is SYGVKD. Trimming left V 0 bases short and J 0 bases short, with 8 bases between.

There are a few counts of this clone. The chain couples TRBV5-1 to TRBJ2-7; TRBD1 might be the D (7 bases). Germline lookup yields CDR1 SGHRS and CDR2 YFSETQ. V lost 0 bases, J lost 0 bases, and 13 bases lay in between. The CDR3 loop spans 16 amino acids. The chain's CDR3 is CASSLVGRTGSYEQYF. CDR3 DNA: TGCGCCAGCAGCTTGGTTGGGAGGACAGGCTCCTACGAGCAGTACTTC.

The chain couples TRBV6-5 to TRBJ1-6; D is perhaps TRBD1 (5 bases). This CDR3 is built from 14 residues. CDR1 and CDR2 from the germline V gene are MNHEY and SVGAGI. V lost 6 bases to trimming and J lost 9 bases, with 15 bases between them. The CDR3 sequence is CASRTRDRRSPLHF. The CDR3 DNA reads TGTGCCAGCAGGACGAGGGACCGGCGTTCACCCCTCCACTTT.

Only a few counts were recorded for this clone. The chain is built from TRBV7-9 and TRBJ2-1; 10 bases match TRBD1. This CDR3 spans 15 amino acids. Unmatched junction bases numbered 1, after V lost 3 bases and J lost 2 bases. Germline-derived CDR1 and CDR2 are SEHNR and FQNEAQ (reference sequence). The CDR3 DNA is TGTGCCAGCAGCTTCGGACAGGGGGCCTACAATGAGCAGTTCTTC. It is translated as CASSFGQGAYNEQFF.

The chain couples TRBV9 to TRBJ2-5; D gene unclear. V gave up 5 bases and J gave up 2 bases, with 4 bases separating them. The V gene's germline CDR1 is SGDLS and CDR2 YYNGEE. The CDR3 runs 11 residues. The CDR3 loop reads CASSLQETQYF. CDR3 nucleotide sequence: TGTGCCAGCAGTCTTCAAGAGACCCAGTACTTC.

This clone came up a few times. The V and J genes are TRBV5-1 and TRBJ2-1, with D possibly matching TRBD2 (6 bases). Germline V gene sequence: CDR1 SGHRS, CDR2 YFSETQ. The ends were cut back, 5 bases at V and 6 bases at J, with 12 bases in the middle. This CDR3 contains 13 residues. For the CDR3, the DNA is TGCGCCAGCAGGGGACTGGGGGGCAATGAGCAGTTCTTC. Protein sequence: CASRGLGGNEQFF.

The rearrangement uses TRBV7-2 and TRBJ1-4; 9 bases line up with TRBD1. V lost 2 bases, J lost 4 bases, and 11 bases stayed unmatched. Germline V CDR1 and CDR2: SGHTA, FQGNSA. The CDR3 runs 18 residues. The CDR3 loop reads CASSLWGQGLIGNEKLFF. In nucleotides, the CDR3 is TGTGCCAGCAGCTTATGGGGACAGGGCCTCATTGGTAATGAAAAACTGTTTTTT.

This clone showed up just a few times. The chain carries TRBV6-5 and TRBJ1-3; D is unresolved. The CDR3 loop spans 14 amino acids. The germline CDR1 and CDR2 sequences are MNHEY and SVGAGI. With 7 bases removed from V and 0 bases from J, the gap between germline ends came to 10 bases. The CDR3: CASTRASSGNTIYF. The CDR3 DNA sequence: TGTGCCAGCACTCGGGCGAGCTCTGGAAACACCATATATTTT.

The genes are TRBV7-8 and TRBJ1-1, with D uncertain. V lost 2 bases to trimming and J lost 1 base, with 2 bases between them. The CDR3 length is 12 residues. Germline loops: CDR1 SGHVS, CDR2 FQNEAQ. The CDR3 nucleotides read TGTGCCAGCAGCTTACAGAACACTGAAGCTTTCTTT. This sequence encodes CASSLQNTEAFF.

The chain is built from TRBV5-6 and TRBJ1-2; possibly TRBD1 for D (5 bases). V was pared by 1 base and J by 8 bases, with 9 bases between. This CDR3 comprises 12 residues. The germline V gene encodes CDR1 SGHDT and CDR2 YYEEEE. CDR3: CASSLKGWGYTF. DNA of the CDR3: TGTGCCAGCAGCTTGAAGGGGTGGGGCTACACCTTC.